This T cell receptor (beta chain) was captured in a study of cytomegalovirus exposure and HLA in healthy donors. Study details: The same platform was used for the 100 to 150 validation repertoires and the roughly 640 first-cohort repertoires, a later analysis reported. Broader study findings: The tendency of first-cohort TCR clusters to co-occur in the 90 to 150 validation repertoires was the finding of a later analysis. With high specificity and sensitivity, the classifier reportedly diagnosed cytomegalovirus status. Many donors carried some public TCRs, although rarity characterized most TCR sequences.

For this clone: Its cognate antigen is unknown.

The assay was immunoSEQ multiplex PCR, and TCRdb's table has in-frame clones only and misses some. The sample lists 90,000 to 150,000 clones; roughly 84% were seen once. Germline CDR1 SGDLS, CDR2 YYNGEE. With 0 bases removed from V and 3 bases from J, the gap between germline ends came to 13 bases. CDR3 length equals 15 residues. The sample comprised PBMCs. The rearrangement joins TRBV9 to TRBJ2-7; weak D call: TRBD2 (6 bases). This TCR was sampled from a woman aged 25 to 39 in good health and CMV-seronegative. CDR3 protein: CASSVGGTALYEQYF. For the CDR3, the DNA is TGTGCCAGCAGCGTAGGCGGGACCGCTCTCTACGAGCAGTACTTC.